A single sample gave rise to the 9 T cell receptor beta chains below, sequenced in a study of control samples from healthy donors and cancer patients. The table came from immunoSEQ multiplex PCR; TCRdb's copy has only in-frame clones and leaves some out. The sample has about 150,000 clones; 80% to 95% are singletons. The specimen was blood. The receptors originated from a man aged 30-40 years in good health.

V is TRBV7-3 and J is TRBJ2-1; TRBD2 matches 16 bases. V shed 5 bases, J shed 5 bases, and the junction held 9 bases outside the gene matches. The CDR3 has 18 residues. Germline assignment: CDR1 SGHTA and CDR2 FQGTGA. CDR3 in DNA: TGTGCCAGCAGCCCCGGGACTAGCGGGGGGGAAACAAACAATGAGCAGTTCTTC. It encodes CASSPGTSGGETNNEQFF.

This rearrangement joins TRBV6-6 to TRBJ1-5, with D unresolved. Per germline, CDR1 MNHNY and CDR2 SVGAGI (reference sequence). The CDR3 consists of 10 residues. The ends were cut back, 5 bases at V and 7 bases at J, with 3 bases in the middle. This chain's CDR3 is CASSNQPQHF. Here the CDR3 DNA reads TGTGCCAGCAGTAACCAGCCCCAGCATTTT.

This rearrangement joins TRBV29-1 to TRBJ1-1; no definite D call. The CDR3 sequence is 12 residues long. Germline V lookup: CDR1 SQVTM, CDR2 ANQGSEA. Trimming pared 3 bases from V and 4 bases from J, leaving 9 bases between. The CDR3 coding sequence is TGCAGCGTTGAGGAGGGAGGCACTGAAGCTTTCTTT. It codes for CSVEEGGTEAFF.

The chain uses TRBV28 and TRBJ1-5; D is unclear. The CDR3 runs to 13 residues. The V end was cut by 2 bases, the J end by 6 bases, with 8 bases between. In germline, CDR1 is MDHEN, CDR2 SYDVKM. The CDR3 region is CASSLLRLQPQHF. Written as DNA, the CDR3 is TGTGCCAGCAGTTTACTTCGGCTTCAGCCCCAGCATTTT. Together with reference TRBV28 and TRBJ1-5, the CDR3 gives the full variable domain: DVKVTQSSRYLVKRTGEKVFLECVQDMDHENMFWYRQDPGLGLRLIYFSYDVKMKEKGDIPEGYSVSREKKERFSLILESASTNQTSMYLCASSLLRLQPQHFGDGTRLSIL.

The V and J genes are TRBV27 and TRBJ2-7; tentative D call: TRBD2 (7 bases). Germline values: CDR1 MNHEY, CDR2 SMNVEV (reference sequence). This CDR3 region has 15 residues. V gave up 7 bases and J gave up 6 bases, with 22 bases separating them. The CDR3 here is CASIGGEAPFGEQYF. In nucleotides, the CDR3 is TGTGCCAGCATAGGGGGGGAGGCACCCTTCGGCGAGCAGTACTTC.

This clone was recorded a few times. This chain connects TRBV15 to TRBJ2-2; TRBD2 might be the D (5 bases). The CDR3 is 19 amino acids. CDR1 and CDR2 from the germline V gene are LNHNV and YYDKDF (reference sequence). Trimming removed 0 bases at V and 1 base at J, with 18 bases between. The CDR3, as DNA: TGTGCCACCAGCAGAGATAAAGGACGAGGGCCCTTGAACACCGGGGAGCTGTTTTTT. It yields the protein CATSRDKGRGPLNTGELFF.

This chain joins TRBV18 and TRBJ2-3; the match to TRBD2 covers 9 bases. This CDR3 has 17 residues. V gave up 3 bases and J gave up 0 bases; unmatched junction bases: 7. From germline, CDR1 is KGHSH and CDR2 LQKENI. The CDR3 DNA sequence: TGTGCCAGCTCACCGCGGTCTAGCGGGGTAAGCACAGATACGCAGTATTTT. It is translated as CASSPRSSGVSTDTQYF.

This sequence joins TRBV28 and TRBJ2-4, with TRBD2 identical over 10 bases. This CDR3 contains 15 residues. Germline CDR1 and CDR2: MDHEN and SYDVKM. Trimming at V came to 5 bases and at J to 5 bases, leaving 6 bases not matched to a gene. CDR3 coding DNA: TGTGCCAGCAGTGTAGGGACTAGCGTTCAAAACATTCAGTACTTC. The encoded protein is CASSVGTSVQNIQYF. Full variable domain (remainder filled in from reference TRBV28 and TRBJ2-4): DVKVTQSSRYLVKRTGEKVFLECVQDMDHENMFWYRQDPGLGLRLIYFSYDVKMKEKGDIPEGYSVSREKKERFSLILESASTNQTSMYLCASSVGTSVQNIQYFGAGTRLSVL.

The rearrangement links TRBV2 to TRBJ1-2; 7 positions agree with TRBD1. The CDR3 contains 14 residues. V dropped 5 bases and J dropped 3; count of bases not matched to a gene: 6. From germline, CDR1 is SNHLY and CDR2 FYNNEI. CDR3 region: CASSLEGADYGYTF. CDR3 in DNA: TGTGCCAGCAGTCTAGAGGGGGCGGACTATGGCTACACCTTC.